This T cell receptor beta chain comes out of a study of T-cell reconstitution after alpha-beta-depleted transplantation in children. As it was prepared, the TCRbeta library received unique molecular identifiers. TCRdb used MiXCR to reprocess the PCR reads, holding one entry per CDR3 protein. The sample lists hundreds of thousands of distinct CDR3 sequences, 10% to 15% occurring once. The source material was PBMCs, sampled before TCRalphabeta/CD19-depleted stem cell transplant. This TCR came from a girl aged 2 to 10 with congenital amegakaryocytic thrombocytopenia, due to receive a stem cell transplant.

This chain's CDR3 is CASSPGGAGVRDTQYF. The CDR3 nucleotides read TGTGCCAGCAGTCCCGGGGGGGCGGGAGTTCGGGATACGCAGTATTTT. The chain recombines TRBV12-3 or TRBV12-4 with TRBJ2-3; 8 bases are a match to TRBD2. V shed 5 bases, J shed 6 bases, and the junction held 13 bases outside the gene matches. The CDR3 runs 16 residues.